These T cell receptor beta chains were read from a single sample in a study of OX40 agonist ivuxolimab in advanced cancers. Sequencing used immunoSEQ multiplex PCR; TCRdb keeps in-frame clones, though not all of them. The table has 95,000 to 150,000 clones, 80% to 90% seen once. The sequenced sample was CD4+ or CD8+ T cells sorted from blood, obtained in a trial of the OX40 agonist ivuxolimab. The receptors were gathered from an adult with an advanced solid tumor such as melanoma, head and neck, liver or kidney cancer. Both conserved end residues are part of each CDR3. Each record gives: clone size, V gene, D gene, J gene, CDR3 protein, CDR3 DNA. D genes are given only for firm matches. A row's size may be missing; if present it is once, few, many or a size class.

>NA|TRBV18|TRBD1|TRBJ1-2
CASLHRDRGLTNYGYTF
TGTGCCAGCTTACACCGGGACAGGGGGTTAACTAACTATGGCTACACCTTC
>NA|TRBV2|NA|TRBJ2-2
CASGRDTGELFF
TGTGCCAGCGGCAGGGACACCGGGGAGCTGTTTTTT
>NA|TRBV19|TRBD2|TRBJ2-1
CASSLRGGLYNEQFF
TGTGCCAGTAGTCTGCGGGGGGGCCTCTACAATGAGCAGTTCTTC
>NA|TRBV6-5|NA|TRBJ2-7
CASSYPQGNEQYF
TGTGCCAGCAGTTATCCCCAGGGGAACGAGCAGTACTTC
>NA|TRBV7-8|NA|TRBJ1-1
CASSLAGASDTEAFF
TGTGCCAGCAGCTTGGCGGGGGCGTCGGACACTGAAGCTTTCTTT
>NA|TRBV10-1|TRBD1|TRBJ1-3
CASSDGQGAFGNTIYF
TGCGCCAGCAGTGACGGACAGGGGGCTTTTGGAAACACCATATATTTT
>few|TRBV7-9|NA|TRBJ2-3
CASSSRARVVDTQYF
TGTGCCAGCTCCTCCCGGGCCAGAGTAGTAGATACGCAGTATTTT
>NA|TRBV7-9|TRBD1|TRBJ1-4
CASSLDRGTNEKLFF
TGTGCCAGCAGCTTAGACAGGGGAACTAATGAAAAACTGTTTTTT
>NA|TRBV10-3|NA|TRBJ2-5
CAISESRGRAGEETQYF
TGTGCCATCAGTGAGTCCAGGGGCAGGGCAGGGGAAGAGACCCAGTACTTC
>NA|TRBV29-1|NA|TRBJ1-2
CSVEVQGQFGYTF
TGCAGCGTTGAAGTGCAGGGACAATTTGGCTACACCTTC
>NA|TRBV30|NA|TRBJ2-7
CAWSSGLAGEQYF
TGTGCCTGGAGTTCGGGCCTCGCGGGCGAGCAGTACTTC
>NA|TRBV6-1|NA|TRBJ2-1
CAISGLEGGKFF
TGTGCCATATCGGGGCTCGAGGGGGGGAAGTTCTTC
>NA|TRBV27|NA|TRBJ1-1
CASSFTGMNTEAFF
TGTGCCAGCAGTTTCACAGGCATGAACACTGAAGCTTTCTTT
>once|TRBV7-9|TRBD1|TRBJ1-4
CASRAGQGGMGELFF
TGTGCCAGCCGCGCTGGACAGGGGGGTATGGGGGAACTGTTTTTT
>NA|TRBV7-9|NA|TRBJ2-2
CASSLVGNTGELFF
TGTGCCAGCAGCTTAGTGGGAAACACCGGGGAGCTGTTTTTT
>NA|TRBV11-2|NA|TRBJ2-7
CASSLRDFRDEQYF
TGTGCCAGCAGCCTCCGGGACTTCCGCGACGAGCAGTACTTC
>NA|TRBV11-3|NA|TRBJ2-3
CASSGGEDTQYF
TGTGCCAGCAGCGGCGGGGAGGATACGCAGTATTTT
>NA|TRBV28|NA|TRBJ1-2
CASSSSRDGYTF
TGTGCCAGCAGTTCATCTAGGGATGGCTACACCTTC
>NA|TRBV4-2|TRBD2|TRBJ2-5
CASSLLSTSGGAAETQYF
TGTGCCAGCAGCCTACTCTCAACTAGCGGGGGGGCCGCGGAGACCCAGTACTTC
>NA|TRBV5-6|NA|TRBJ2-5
CASSLGQFGETQYF
TGTGCCAGCAGCTTGGGGCAGTTCGGGGAGACCCAGTACTTC
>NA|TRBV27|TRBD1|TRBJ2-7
CASSLTGGGPYEQYF
TGTGCCAGCAGTCTCACAGGGGGCGGCCCCTACGAGCAGTACTTC
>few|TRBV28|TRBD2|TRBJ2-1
CASGSSGGSGNYNEQFF
TGTGCCAGCGGATCTAGCGGGGGGTCCGGAAACTACAATGAGCAGTTCTTC
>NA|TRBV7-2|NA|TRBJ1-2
CASSPQGGRGGYTF
TGTGCCAGCAGCCCCCAAGGGGGAAGGGGTGGCTACACCTTC
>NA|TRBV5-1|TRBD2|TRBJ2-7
CASSQMGGTNEQYF
TGCGCCAGCAGCCAGATGGGGGGGACCAACGAGCAGTACTTC
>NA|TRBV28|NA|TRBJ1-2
CASSTPANYGYTF
TGTGCCAGCAGTACCCCCGCCAACTATGGCTACACCTTC
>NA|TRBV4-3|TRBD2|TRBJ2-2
CASSQDSGVTHTGELFF
TGCGCCAGCAGCCAAGATAGCGGGGTTACGCACACCGGGGAGCTGTTTTTT
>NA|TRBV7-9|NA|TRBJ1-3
CASSLSLGNTIYF
TGTGCCAGCAGCTTAAGTTTGGGAAACACCATATATTTT
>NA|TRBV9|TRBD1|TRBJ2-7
CANSDRDHYEQYF
TGTGCCAACAGCGACAGGGACCACTACGAGCAGTACTTC
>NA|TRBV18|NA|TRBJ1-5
CASSPGGDGNQPQHF
TGTGCCAGCTCACCAGGAGGGGATGGAAATCAGCCCCAGCATTTT
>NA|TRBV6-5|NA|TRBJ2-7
CASSWRYEQYF
TGTGCCAGCAGTTGGAGATACGAGCAGTACTTC
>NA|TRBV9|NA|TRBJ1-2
CASSVGATRYTF
TGTGCCAGCAGCGTAGGGGCTACTAGGTACACCTTC
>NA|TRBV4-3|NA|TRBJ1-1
CASSQNRAGFTEAFF
TGCGCCAGCAGCCAAAATAGGGCCGGTTTCACTGAAGCTTTCTTT
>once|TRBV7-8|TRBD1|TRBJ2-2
CASSFNRGNTGELFF
TGTGCCAGCAGCTTCAACAGGGGAAACACCGGGGAGCTGTTTTTT
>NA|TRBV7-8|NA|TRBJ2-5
CASSLGRLGETQYF
TGTGCCAGCAGCTTAGGACGCCTGGGAGAGACCCAGTACTTC
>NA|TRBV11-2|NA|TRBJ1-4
CASSSRTVNEKLFF
TGTGCCAGCAGCTCACGGACGGTTAATGAAAAACTGTTTTTT
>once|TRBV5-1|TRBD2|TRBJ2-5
CASNRGLAGVETQYF
TGCGCCAGCAACCGGGGACTAGCGGGGGTGGAGACCCAGTACTTC
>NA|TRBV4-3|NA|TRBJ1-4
CASSLARSFNEKLFF
TGCGCCAGCAGCCTCGCCCGCAGCTTTAATGAAAAACTGTTTTTT
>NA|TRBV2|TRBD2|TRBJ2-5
CASSWTSGGQETQYF
TGTGCCAGCAGCTGGACTAGCGGGGGACAAGAGACCCAGTACTTC
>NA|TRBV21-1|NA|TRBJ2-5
CASRETLQESQYF
TGTGCCAGCAGAGAGACGCTACAAGAGAGCCAGTACTTC
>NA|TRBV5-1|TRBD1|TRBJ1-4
CASSLSNSPTGGEKLFF
TGCGCCAGCAGCTTGTCTAATAGTCCGACAGGGGGTGAAAAACTGTTTTTT